Shown below are 13 T cell receptor beta chains from a single sample sequenced in a study of human T cells and chemical hapten exposure. This sample's time point: pre-sensitization, week 0. Documented treatment: therapeutic diphenylcyclopropenone sensitization with weekly scalp DPC. TCRdb analysed the RACE reads with MiXCR anew, one entry per CDR3 protein. The sample gives some 400,000 distinct CDR3 sequences, roughly 4.6% of which show up once; roughly 2.6% is in the top ten. The specimen was whole blood, collected in connection with sensitization to the hapten diphenylcyclopropenone (DPC). All receptors derive from a woman in her forties or fifties with alopecia areata. Some clones in this sample may be carry-over from other donors' samples.

Details on this clonotype: At one boundary the junction diverges from the germline segment, which might be a read error. The V and J genes are TRBV29-1 and TRBJ2-5; 15 bases agree with TRBD2. The CDR3 totals 15 residues. CDR1 is SQVTM and CDR2 is ANQGSEA in the germline V gene. CDR3 sequence reads: CSVEGLAGGQEIQYF. Here the CDR3 DNA reads TGCAGCGTTGAGGGACTAGCGGGGGGACAAGAGATCCAGTACTTC.

This clonotype was seen ten or more times. This chain joins TRBV6-6 and TRBJ1-2; D is undetermined. The CDR3 spans 17 residues. CDR1 MNHNY and CDR2 SVGAGI come from the germline V gene (reference sequence). The V end lost 5 bases, the J end lost 0 bases, and 19 bases lay between the germline ends. The CDR3 DNA is TGTGCCAGCAGTGCGCCAGGAGTACGCACCACTAACTATGGCTACACCTTC. Residues: CASSAPGVRTTNYGYTF.

This chain joins TRBV2 and TRBJ2-2; D not certain. The CDR3 is 13 residues long. The germline V gene encodes CDR1 SNHLY and CDR2 FYNNEI. Between the trimmed V and J ends, which lost 7 bases and 6 bases, there was a span of 12 bases. The CDR3 nucleotides are TGTGCCAGCAAGGTTGCCAGGTCCGGGGAGCTGTTTTTT. Protein product: CASKVARSGELFF. Drawing the rest from reference TRBV2 and TRBJ2-2, the complete variable domain is EPEVTQTPSHQVTQMGQEVILRCVPISNHLYFYWYRQILGQKVEFLVSFYNNEISEKSEIFDDQFSVERPDGSNFTLKIRSTKLEDSAMYFCASKVARSGELFFGEGSRLTVL.

This clonotype showed up many times. The gene calls are TRBV27 and TRBJ2-3, with 11 bases fitting TRBD2. The CDR3 consists of 16 residues. V lost 6 bases to trimming and J lost 4 bases; unmatched junction nucleotides: 9. CDR1 MNHEY and CDR2 SMNVEV come from the germline V gene (reference sequence). In nucleotides, the CDR3 is TGTGCCAGCAGATACAATAGCGGGAGGGCCTCAGATACGCAGTATTTT. As protein: CASRYNSGRASDTQYF.

This clonotype was counted at least ten times. The chain joins TRBV6-4 to TRBJ1-1, with D hard to call. CDR1 is MRHNA and CDR2 is SNTAGT in the germline V gene. The CDR3 sequence is 13 residues long. V was shortened by 7 bases and J by 1 base, with 10 bases between the two germline ends. CDR3 in amino acids: CASTGRTNTEAFF. CDR3 bases: TGTGCCAGCACCGGCAGGACGAACACTGAAGCTTTCTTT.

This clonotype was seen ten or more times. J is TRBJ2-4 and V is TRBV20-1, with TRBD2 matching 12 bases. V gave up 4 bases and J gave up 0 bases; unmatched junction bases: 4. The CDR3 runs 16 residues. Germline V gene sequence: CDR1 DFQATT, CDR2 SNEGSKA (reference sequence). CDR3 DNA sequence: TGCAGTGCTAATCCGACTAGCGGGGGAGCCAAAAACATTCAGTACTTC. Encoded protein: CSANPTSGGAKNIQYF.

This clonotype was seen a few times. The rearrangement uses TRBV5-5 and TRBJ1-6; no clear D gene. This CDR3 comprises 13 residues. V lost 0 bases and J lost 9, with 7 bases in between. Germline V lookup: CDR1 SGHKS, CDR2 YYEKEE (reference sequence). CDR3 in amino acids: CASSLDPGSPLHF. The CDR3 DNA reads TGTGCCAGCAGCTTGGACCCCGGTTCACCCCTCCACTTT.

This clonotype was seen at least ten times. The CDR3 sequence is CAISQGQAMNTEAFF. The CDR3 DNA follows: TGTGCCATCAGTCAGGGACAGGCGATGAACACTGAAGCTTTCTTT. The genes are TRBV10-3 and TRBJ1-1; 8 nucleotides line up with TRBD1. Germline assignment: CDR1 ENHRY and CDR2 SYGVKD. This CDR3 has 15 amino acids. Trimming at V came to 5 bases and at J to 0 bases, leaving 5 bases not matched to a gene.

This clonotype has a handful of counts. This chain connects TRBV5-1 to TRBJ1-2, with 7 positions matching TRBD1. With 4 bases clipped from V and 1 base from J, the junction kept 4 bases outside the gene matches. Germline V CDR1 and CDR2: SGHRS, YFSETQ. There are 14 residues in the CDR3. CDR3 sequence (DNA): TGCGCCAGCAGCCCCGGGGACAGTAACTATGGCTACACCTTC. This translates into CASSPGDSNYGYTF.

The sample holds many counts of this clonotype. V gene TRBV4-2 combines with J gene TRBJ2-3; TRBD2 matches at 8 bases. This CDR3 region has 16 residues. The germline V gene encodes CDR1 LGHNA and CDR2 YNFKEQ. V lost 0 bases and J lost 4; bases outside the gene matches: 6. CDR3 amino acids: CASSQEESGGPDTQYF. CDR3 bases: TGTGCCAGCAGCCAAGAGGAAAGCGGGGGCCCAGATACGCAGTATTTT.

This clonotype has ten or more counts. The V call is TRBV4-1, the J call TRBJ2-3; D assignment may be TRBD1 or TRBD2 (5 bases each). V was trimmed by 4 bases and J by 2 bases, leaving 19 bases between them. Germline V lookup: CDR1 MGHRA, CDR2 YSYEKL. The length of the CDR3 is 17 residues. CDR3 in amino acids: CASSRTMGVSSTDTQYF. The CDR3 nucleotides read TGCGCCAGCAGCCGAACGATGGGGGTCAGTTCCACAGATACGCAGTATTTT.

This clonotype has a count of ten or more. The gene calls are TRBV7-8 and TRBJ2-7; 8 bases match TRBD2. Losses at the gene ends were 5 bases for V and 2 bases for J; bases not matched to a gene: 2. Germline CDR1 is SGHVS and CDR2 is FQNEAQ. The CDR3 runs to 13 residues. The CDR3 bases are TGTGCCAGCAGCGGTAGCGGGGCCTACGAGCAGTACTTC. It encodes CASSGSGAYEQYF.

In this sample, this clonotype turned up many times. The CDR3 DNA sequence: TGCAGCGTTGGATCCGCACCCACCTACGAGCAGTACTTC. Translating gives CSVGSAPTYEQYF. The chain is built from TRBV29-1 and TRBJ2-7; D unclear. The V end lost 4 bases, the J end lost 2 bases, and 12 bases lay between the germline ends. The CDR3 contains 13 residues. Germline V gene sequence: CDR1 SQVTM, CDR2 ANQGSEA.